Presented here are 3 T cell receptor beta chains from one specimen sequenced in a study of blood T cell repertoires in COVID-19. Sequencing was performed with immunoSEQ multiplex PCR; in TCRdb, only in-frame clones are kept and a portion is missing. The sample has 200,000 to 250,000 clones; 88% are singletons. The source material was peripheral blood. These receptors originate from a woman aged 55-70 years with acute or convalescent COVID-19.

J is TRBJ2-1 and V is TRBV15; no clear D gene. Germline-derived CDR1 and CDR2 are LNHNV and YYDKDF (reference sequence). Deletions cut 0 bases from V and 6 bases from J, with 3 bases between. CDR3 size: 12 residues. CDR3 residues: CATSRDRNEQFF. Here the CDR3 DNA reads TGTGCCACCAGCAGAGATCGCAATGAGCAGTTCTTC.

The chain links TRBV30 to TRBJ2-7, with a tentative D call TRBD1 (6 bases). The CDR3 spans 12 residues. V was pared by 3 bases and J by 7 bases, with 13 bases between. Looked up from germline, CDR1 is GTSNPN and CDR2 is SVGIG (reference sequence). The CDR3 DNA sequence: TGTGCCTGGAGCAGGGGCCCGGGGGAGCAGTACTTC. Residues: CAWSRGPGEQYF.

The chain recombines TRBV11-3 with TRBJ2-3; 9 bases line up with TRBD1. The CDR3 is 15 amino acids. Germline lookup yields CDR1 SGHNT and CDR2 YENEEA. V trimming: 3 bases; J trimming: 3 bases; junction bases outside the gene matches: 4. The DNA of the CDR3 is TGTGCCAGCAGCTTCAATGGACAGGGGACAGATACGCAGTATTTT. It specifies CASSFNGQGTDTQYF.